These 10 T cell receptor beta chains came from one sample sequenced in a study of vaccination effects on CD4 cells after COVID-19. These receptors' targets are unknown. Data came from immunoSEQ multiplex PCR; TCRdb stores just in-frame clones and leaves some out. Seen here are tens of thousands of clones, over 65% observed once, and the top ten hold 5%. Sequencing followed a ViraFEST assay step that expanded antigen-specific CD4+ T cells with viral peptide pools. Culturing for ten to eleven days preceded CD4+ T cell isolation. SARS-CoV-2 infected the person between March and December 2020, as confirmed by PCR. The sample here was CD4+ T cells from PBMCs cultured with HIV peptides, taken before COVID-19 vaccination. The sample's subset: HIV-1 Nef peptide pool negative control/reference culture. The receptor set was obtained from a human donor who had a prior SARS-CoV-2 infection.

The J gene is TRBJ1-1, the V gene TRBV6-5; no reliable D call. V gave up 5 bases and J gave up 8 bases, with 18 bases separating them. The germline V gene has CDR1 MNHEY and CDR2 SVGAGI. CDR3 length: 14 amino acids. CDR3 amino acids: CASSTPGRIPEAFF. The CDR3 bases are TGTGCCAGCAGTACCCCGGGGAGGATCCCCGAAGCTTTCTTT.

This clone was seen more than once but under ten times. The chain is built from TRBV2 and TRBJ2-1; D uncertain. The CDR3 covers 12 residues. Germline CDR1 is SNHLY and CDR2 is FYNNEI. Trimming took off 6 bases at V and 7 bases at J, with 10 bases between the two ends. The chain's CDR3 is CASSISPNEQFF. Written as DNA, the CDR3 is TGTGCCAGCAGCATCTCCCCGAATGAGCAGTTCTTC.

This chain connects TRBV2 to TRBJ1-1; 8 bases agree with TRBD1. The germline CDR1 and CDR2 sequences are SNHLY and FYNNEI. The CDR3 length is 14 residues. The J segment lost 0 bases and the V segment lost 7 bases, leaving 4 bases of the junction unmatched. This CDR3 is CASNSGGLNTEAFF. The CDR3, as DNA: TGTGCCAGCAACTCAGGGGGCCTGAACACTGAAGCTTTCTTT.

V and J are TRBV9 and TRBJ2-2, with 9 positions matching TRBD1. Germline V gene data show CDR1 as SGDLS and CDR2 as YYNGEE. The ends lost 7 bases at V and 1 base at J; junction bases unmatched: 2. This CDR3 has 14 residues. The CDR3 region has the DNA TGTGCCAGCGGGGACAGGGTGAACACCGGGGAGCTGTTTTTT. This encodes CASGDRVNTGELFF.

This clone was counted once. The chain combines TRBV7-8 with TRBJ2-3; a weak D match, TRBD2 (6 bases). This CDR3 contains 14 residues. From germline, CDR1 is SGHVS and CDR2 FQNEAQ. V was clipped by 5 bases and J by 2 bases, with 11 bases between them. The chain's CDR3 is CASSPTSTTDTQYF. CDR3 coding DNA: TGTGCCAGCAGCCCGACTAGTACCACAGATACGCAGTATTTT.

The gene calls are TRBV9 and TRBJ2-3; TRBD1 matches at 11 bases. Germline V gene lookup returns CDR1 SGDLS and CDR2 YYNGEE. The CDR3 totals 16 residues. Losses at the gene ends were 1 base for V and 6 bases for J; bases not matched to a gene: 7. CDR3 DNA sequence: TGTGCCAGCAGCGTAATGGGACAGGGGGATGGCGATACGCAGTATTTT. It yields the protein CASSVMGQGDGDTQYF.

The V and J genes are TRBV5-1 and TRBJ2-5, with 10 bases aligning to TRBD1. The CDR3 is 16 amino acids. The V and J ends lost 4 bases and 5 bases, in that order; junction bases with no gene match: 11. CDR1 and CDR2 (germline): SGHRS, YFSETQ. In DNA form, the CDR3 reads TGCGCCAGCAGCCTGACAGGGGGCGCAGGTTCGGAGACCCAGTACTTC. Translating it yields CASSLTGGAGSETQYF.

The genes are TRBV18 and TRBJ2-1, with 7 positions matching TRBD2. CDR1 KGHSH and CDR2 LQKENI come from the germline V gene. The CDR3 sequence is 13 residues long. V dropped 3 bases and J dropped 9; count of bases not matched to a gene: 5. The CDR3 region has the DNA TGTGCCAGCTCACCGGGCGGGAGAGGTGAGCAGTTCTTC. The encoded protein is CASSPGGRGEQFF.

This rearrangement joins TRBV10-3 to TRBJ2-3; no reliable D call. CDR3 size: 14 residues. V dropped 4 bases and J dropped 6 bases, with 14 bases sitting between them. Germline CDR1 ENHRY, CDR2 SYGVKD. The CDR3, as DNA: TGTGCCATCAGTGTTGGGCCAATCTCGGATACGCAGTATTTT. This translates into CAISVGPISDTQYF.

The rearrangement links TRBV9 to TRBJ2-1, with TRBD2 identical over 8 bases. Germline CDR1 reads SGDLS; CDR2 reads YYNGEE. V was clipped by 0 bases and J by 9 bases; unmatched bases: 8. This CDR3 has 15 amino acids. CDR3: CASSVETGGRSEQFF. The CDR3 DNA reads as TGTGCCAGCAGCGTAGAAACGGGGGGGCGGAGTGAGCAGTTCTTC.